This T cell receptor (beta chain) was sequenced in a study of T cell responses to AZD1222 COVID-19 vaccine (dated by TCRdb to the early 2020s). Regarding the study in general: AZD1222 recipients given second doses at about 4 weeks or at about 12 weeks were pooled, since spike-specific TCR depth and breadth were not found to differ between the two schedules. Trial participants were enrolled by age into subgroups of 18-55, 56-69 and 70-plus years, and around 150, 29 and 61 TCR-sequenced participants, respectively, were included in these subgroups. TCR sequencing covered 233 trial participants: around 210 given two doses of AZD1222 and 26 given two doses of MenACWY control vaccine. Overall results and qualifications from the work: Most participants were white British and females outnumbered males, and the authors suggested that clonal diversity may have been underestimated. Because no day 14 peak-response samples were available, repertoires were characterized only after the peak T cell response. The 56-69-year group was small, and its depth increase did not reach significance, likely because of low power. Conclusions about previously exposed vaccinees are limited because only five to seven AZD1222 recipients were SARS-CoV-2 seropositive at baseline. Reportedly, almost half of the unique spike-specific TCRs recognized epitopes lying outside the regions that are mutated in the B.1.351 and B.1.1.7 variants. Vaccine-associated CD4 TCRs spanned the whole spike protein, with dominant responses in regions 160-218 and 743-854. Spike-specific TCR breadth and depth rose significantly after two AZD1222 doses compared with day 0 and with MenACWY recipients.

About this clone: The specificity of this receptor is unknown. It has no much larger one-base neighbor in the sample; base qualities were not kept.

The CDR3 regions of human TCRbeta chains were analyzed by immunosequencing. As for the authors' bioinformatics: Repertoire TCRs were matched against a reference library of SARS-CoV-2-specific TCRs generated with the MIRA antigen-specificity platform. Breadth was defined as the fraction of unique TCRs that were SARS-CoV-2-associated, and depth was defined as the fraction of total T cells that were SARS-CoV-2-associated. Using the MIRA data, each spike-specific TCR was assigned both to the spike region to which the TCR was reactive and to a CD4 or CD8 class. Log10-transformed breadth and depth values were compared by one-way ANOVA with Sidak's multiple comparisons tests. The clones in this table, taken by TCRdb from immuneACCESS, are in-frame only. Not every clone is retained; where verified, under half of the shortfall comes from an unresolved V gene, and the cause of the rest is unknown. Clone size and the V and J calls come from that table; the DNA yielded D and trimming. The sample has some 140,000 clones on record, roughly 90% of them singletons. 4.5% to 6.5% of the sample comes from the top ten.

The time point label corresponds to: baseline before first vaccination. Samples from vaccinated people were obtained from the UK trials COV001 and COV002, which included a single-blind randomized controlled phase 2/3 trial of AZD1222 (ChAdOx1 nCoV-19) in healthy adults. Trial participant PBMC samples were collected at day 0 and day 28 after the second dose for TCRbeta chain sequencing. The material sequenced was peripheral blood, taken on day 0 of AZD1222 vaccination. The receptor comes from an adult in good health.

In nucleotides, the sequence is TGTGCCAGCAGTTTACCCCGGGACAATGAGCAGTTCTTC. It is translated as CASSLPRDNEQFF. The chain is assembled from TRBV27 and TRBJ2-1; the D segment cannot be called with confidence. V loses 2 bases, J loses 5 bases, and the germline ends lie 7 bases apart. The CDR1 and CDR2 encoded by the germline V gene (reference sequence) are MNHEY and SMNVEV. The CDR3 contains 13 residues, cysteine and phenylalanine counted. The kept DNA is CDR3 alone, 39 bases in frame from the first base.